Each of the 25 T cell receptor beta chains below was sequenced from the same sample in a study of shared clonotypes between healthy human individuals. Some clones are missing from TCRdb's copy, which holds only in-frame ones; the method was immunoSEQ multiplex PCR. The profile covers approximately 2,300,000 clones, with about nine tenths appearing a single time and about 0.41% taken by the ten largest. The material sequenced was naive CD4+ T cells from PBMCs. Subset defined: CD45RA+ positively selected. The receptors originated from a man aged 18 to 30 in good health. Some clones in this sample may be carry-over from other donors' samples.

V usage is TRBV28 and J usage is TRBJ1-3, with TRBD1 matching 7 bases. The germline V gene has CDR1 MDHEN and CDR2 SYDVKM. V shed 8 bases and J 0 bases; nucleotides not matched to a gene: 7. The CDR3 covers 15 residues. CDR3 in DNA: TGTGCCAGCGTGATGACAGGGTACTCTGGAAACACCATATATTTT. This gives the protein CASVMTGYSGNTIYF.

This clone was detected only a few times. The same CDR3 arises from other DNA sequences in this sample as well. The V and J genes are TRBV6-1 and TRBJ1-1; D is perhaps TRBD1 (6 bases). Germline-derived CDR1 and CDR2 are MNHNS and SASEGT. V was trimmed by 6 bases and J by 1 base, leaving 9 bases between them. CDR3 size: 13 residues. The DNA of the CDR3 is TGTGCCAGCAGACAGGGTCGGAACACTGAAGCTTTCTTT. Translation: CASRQGRNTEAFF.

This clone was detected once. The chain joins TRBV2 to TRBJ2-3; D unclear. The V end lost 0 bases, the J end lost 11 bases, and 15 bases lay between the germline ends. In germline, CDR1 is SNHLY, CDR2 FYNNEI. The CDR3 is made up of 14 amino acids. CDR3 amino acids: CASSEALRVARQYF. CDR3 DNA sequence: TGTGCCAGCAGTGAAGCGCTTCGGGTCGCCCGGCAGTATTTT.

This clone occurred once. The CDR3 spells CASSQDRPEAFF. In nucleotides, the CDR3 is TGTGCCAGCAGCCAAGACAGGCCTGAAGCTTTCTTT. The chain links TRBV7-2 to TRBJ1-1, with D possibly TRBD1 on 6 matching bases. The germline V gene encodes CDR1 SGHTA and CDR2 FQGNSA. The V gene lost 5 bases and the J gene lost 6 bases, with 10 bases spanning the gap. The CDR3 extends over 12 amino acids.

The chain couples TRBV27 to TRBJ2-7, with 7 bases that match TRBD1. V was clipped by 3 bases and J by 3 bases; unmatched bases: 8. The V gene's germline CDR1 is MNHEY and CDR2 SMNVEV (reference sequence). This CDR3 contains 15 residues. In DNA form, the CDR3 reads TGTGCCAGCAGTTTGGCCCCGACAGGGATCTACGAGCAGTACTTC. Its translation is CASSLAPTGIYEQYF.

CDR3 nucleotide sequence: TGTGCCAGCAATTCCCCCGGGACTAGCGGGAGGCATGAGCAGTTCTTC. Translation: CASNSPGTSGRHEQFF. The rearrangement uses TRBV27 and TRBJ2-1; 15 bases are a match to TRBD2. V dropped 7 bases and J dropped 8; count of bases not matched to a gene: 9. CDR1 is MNHEY and CDR2 is SMNVEV in the germline V gene (reference sequence). CDR3 length equals 16 residues.

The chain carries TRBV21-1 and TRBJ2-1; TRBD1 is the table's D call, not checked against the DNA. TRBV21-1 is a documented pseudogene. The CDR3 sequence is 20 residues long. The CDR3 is CASSKASGHSRYSSYNEQFF. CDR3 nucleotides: TGTGCCAGCAGCAAAGCTTCGGGACACTCCAGATATAGCTCCTACAATGAGCAGTTCTTC.

CDR3 amino acids: CASSQAGLAGNPSYEQYF. CDR3 DNA: TGCGCCAGCAGCCAAGCCGGACTAGCGGGAAACCCGTCCTACGAGCAGTACTTC. The rearrangement links TRBV4-1 to TRBJ2-7, with TRBD2 identical over 12 bases. V lost 1 base and J lost 1; bases outside the gene matches: 8. The CDR3 consists of 18 residues. Germline V gene sequence: CDR1 MGHRA, CDR2 YSYEKL.

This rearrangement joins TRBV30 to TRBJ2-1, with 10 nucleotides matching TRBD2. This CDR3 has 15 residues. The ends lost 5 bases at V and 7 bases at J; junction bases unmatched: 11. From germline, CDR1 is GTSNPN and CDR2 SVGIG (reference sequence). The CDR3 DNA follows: TGTGCCTGGGACGATCTAGCGGGAGAGAAGAATGAGCAGTTCTTC. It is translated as CAWDDLAGEKNEQFF.

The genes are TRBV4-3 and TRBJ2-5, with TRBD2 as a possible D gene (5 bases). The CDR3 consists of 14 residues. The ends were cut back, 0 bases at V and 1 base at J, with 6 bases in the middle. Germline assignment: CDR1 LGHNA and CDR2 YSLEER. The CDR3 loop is CASSQERAQETQYF. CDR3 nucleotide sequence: TGCGCCAGCAGCCAAGAGAGGGCCCAAGAGACCCAGTACTTC.

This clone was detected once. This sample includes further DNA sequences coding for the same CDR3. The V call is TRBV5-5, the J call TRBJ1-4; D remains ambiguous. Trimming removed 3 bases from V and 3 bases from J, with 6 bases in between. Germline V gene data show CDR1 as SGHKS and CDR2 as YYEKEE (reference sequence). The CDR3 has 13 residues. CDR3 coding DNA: TGTGCCAGCAGCTCGGACTCTAATGAAAAACTGTTTTTT. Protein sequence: CASSSDSNEKLFF.

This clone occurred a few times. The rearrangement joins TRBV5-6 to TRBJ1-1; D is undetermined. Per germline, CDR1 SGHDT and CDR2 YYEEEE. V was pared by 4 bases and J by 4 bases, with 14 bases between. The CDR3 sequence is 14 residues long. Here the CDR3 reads CASSPVSGGTEAFF. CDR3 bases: TGTGCCAGCAGCCCCGTCTCGGGTGGCACTGAAGCTTTCTTT.

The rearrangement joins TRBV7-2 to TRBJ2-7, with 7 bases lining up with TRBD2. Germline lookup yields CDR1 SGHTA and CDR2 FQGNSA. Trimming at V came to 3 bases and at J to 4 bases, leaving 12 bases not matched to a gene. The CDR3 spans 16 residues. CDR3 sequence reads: CASSLRRTDGGYEQYF. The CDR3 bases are TGTGCCAGCAGCTTGCGTAGAACGGACGGGGGGTACGAGCAGTACTTC.

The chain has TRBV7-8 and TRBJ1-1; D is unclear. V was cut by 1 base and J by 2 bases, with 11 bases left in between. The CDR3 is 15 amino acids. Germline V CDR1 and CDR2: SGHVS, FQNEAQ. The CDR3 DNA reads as TGTGCCAGCAGCTTAGTCGTCGGCAGCAACACTGAAGCTTTCTTT. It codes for CASSLVVGSNTEAFF.

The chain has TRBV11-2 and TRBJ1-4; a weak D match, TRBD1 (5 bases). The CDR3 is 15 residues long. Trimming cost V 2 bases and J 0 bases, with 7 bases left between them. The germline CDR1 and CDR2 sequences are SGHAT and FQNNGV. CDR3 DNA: TGTGCCAGCAGCTTAATGGGGGCAACTAATGAAAAACTGTTTTTT. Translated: CASSLMGATNEKLFF.

The CDR3 coding sequence is TGTGCCAGCAGACCCGGACCGGACACTGAAGCTTTCTTT. As protein: CASRPGPDTEAFF. The rearrangement joins TRBV28 to TRBJ1-1; D is unresolved. The CDR3 sequence is 13 residues long. Per germline, CDR1 MDHEN and CDR2 SYDVKM. Trimming shortened V by 6 bases and J by 3 bases, and 11 bases separated the two germline ends.

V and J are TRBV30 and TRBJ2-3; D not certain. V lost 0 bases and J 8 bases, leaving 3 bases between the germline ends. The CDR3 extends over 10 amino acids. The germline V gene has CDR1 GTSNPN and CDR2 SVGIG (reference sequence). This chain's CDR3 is CAWSVGTQYF. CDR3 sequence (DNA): TGTGCCTGGAGTGTTGGTACGCAGTATTTT.

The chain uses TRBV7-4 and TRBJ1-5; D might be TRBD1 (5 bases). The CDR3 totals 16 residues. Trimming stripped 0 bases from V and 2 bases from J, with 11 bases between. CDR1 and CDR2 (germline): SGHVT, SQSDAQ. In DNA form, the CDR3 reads TGTGCCAGCAGCTTAGCGGCAGGGCAAGGCAATCAGCCCCAGCATTTT. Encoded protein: CASSLAAGQGNQPQHF.

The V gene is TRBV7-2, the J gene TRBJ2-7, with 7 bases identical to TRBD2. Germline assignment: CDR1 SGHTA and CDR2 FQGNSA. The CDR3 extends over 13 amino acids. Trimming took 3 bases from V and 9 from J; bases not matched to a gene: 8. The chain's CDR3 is CASSLGGRTTQYF. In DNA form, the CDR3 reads TGTGCCAGCAGCTTGGGAGGGAGGACTACGCAGTACTTC.

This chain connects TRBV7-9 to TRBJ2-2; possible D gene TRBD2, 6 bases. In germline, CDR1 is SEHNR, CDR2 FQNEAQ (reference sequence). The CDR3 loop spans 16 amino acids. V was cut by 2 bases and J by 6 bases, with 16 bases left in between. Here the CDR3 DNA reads TGTGCCAGCAGCTTAAACATCGCGGGAAGTCCCGGGGAGCTGTTTTTT. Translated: CASSLNIAGSPGELFF.

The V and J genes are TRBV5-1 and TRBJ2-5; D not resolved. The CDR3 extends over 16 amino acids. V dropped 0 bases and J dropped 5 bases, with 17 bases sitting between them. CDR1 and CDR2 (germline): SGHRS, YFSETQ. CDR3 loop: CASSLVPGPYPETQYF. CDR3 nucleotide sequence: TGCGCCAGCAGCTTGGTCCCAGGCCCGTATCCGGAGACCCAGTACTTC. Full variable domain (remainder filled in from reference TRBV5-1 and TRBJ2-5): KAGVTQTPRYLIKTRGQQVTLSCSPISGHRSVSWYQQTPGQGLQFLFEYFSETQRNKGNFPGRFSGRQFSNSRSEMNVSTLELGDSALYLCASSLVPGPYPETQYFGPGTRLLVL.

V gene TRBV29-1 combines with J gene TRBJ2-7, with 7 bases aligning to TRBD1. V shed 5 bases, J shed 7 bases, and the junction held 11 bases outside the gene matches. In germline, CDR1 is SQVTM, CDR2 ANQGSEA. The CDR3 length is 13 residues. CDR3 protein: CSVRGGEWQEQYF. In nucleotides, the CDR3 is TGCAGCGTTAGAGGGGGCGAATGGCAAGAGCAGTACTTC.

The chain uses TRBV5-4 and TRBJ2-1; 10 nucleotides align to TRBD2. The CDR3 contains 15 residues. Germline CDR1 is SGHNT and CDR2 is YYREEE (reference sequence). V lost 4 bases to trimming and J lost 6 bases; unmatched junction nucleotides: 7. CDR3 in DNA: TGTGCCAGCAGCCCTAGCGGGAGCAGAACCAATGAGCAGTTCTTC. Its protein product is CASSPSGSRTNEQFF.

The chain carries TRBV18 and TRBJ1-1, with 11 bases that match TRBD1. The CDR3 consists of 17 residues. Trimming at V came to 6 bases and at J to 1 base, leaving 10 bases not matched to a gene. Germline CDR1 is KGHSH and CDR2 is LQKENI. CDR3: CASSPRDRGGTNTEAFF. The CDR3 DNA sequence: TGTGCCAGCTCGCCCCGGGACAGGGGGGGGACGAACACTGAAGCTTTCTTT.

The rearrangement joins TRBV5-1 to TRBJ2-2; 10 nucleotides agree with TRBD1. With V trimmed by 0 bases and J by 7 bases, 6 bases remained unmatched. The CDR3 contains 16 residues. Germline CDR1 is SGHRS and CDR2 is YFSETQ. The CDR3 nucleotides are TGCGCCAGCAGCTTGGAGGGACAGGGGTTCGGCGGGGAGCTGTTTTTT. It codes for CASSLEGQGFGGELFF.